This T cell receptor beta chain was identified during a study of control samples from healthy donors and cancer patients. The table came from immunoSEQ multiplex PCR; TCRdb's copy has only in-frame clones and leaves some out. The data show 130,000 to 150,000 clones, around 90% seen once. The CDR3 length is 15 residues. The V and J ends lost 0 bases and 4 bases, in that order; junction bases with no gene match: 1. Germline lookup yields CDR1 KGHDR and CDR2 SFDVKD. This chain joins TRBV24-1 and TRBJ2-3; TRBD1 matches 9 bases. Material for sequencing was blood. This receptor was identified in a man aged 25 to 45 in good health. Here the CDR3 DNA reads TGTGCCACCAGTGATTTGGGGACAGGGCCAGATACGCAGTATTTT. The encoded protein is CATSDLGTGPDTQYF.